This T cell receptor (beta chain) was identified during a study of blood T cell repertoires in COVID-19. Study summary: The cDNA or gDNA used as material had been derived from T cells, B-cell-depleted T cells, or PBMCs.

Participant age was about 18 to 95 years, and participants resided in 25 or so US areas. Cohort placement rested on clinical history that participants reported themselves. Germline CDR1 and CDR2: MGHRA and YSYEKL. The V end was cut by 0 bases, the J end by 2 bases, with 7 bases between. CDR3 length: 14 amino acids. Authors' methods: Reference gene primer amplification gave nucleated cell count estimates. Only in-frame clones appear in the TCRdb table, and some are missing; sequencing was by immunoSEQ multiplex PCR. The DNA was the basis for D and trimming; V, J and clone size are from that table. The sample has over 120,000 clones; roughly 89% are singletons.

Sequenced material: PBMCs or T cells enriched from blood (not recorded which). This clonotype originated in a man in his fifties or sixties who had recovered from COVID-19. The genes are TRBV4-1 and TRBJ1-1; a weak D match, TRBD1 (5 bases). CDR3 loop: CASSQEQANTEAFF. For the CDR3, the DNA is TGCGCCAGCAGCCAAGAACAGGCAAACACTGAAGCTTTCTTT.